This T cell receptor beta chain was found in a study of cytomegalovirus exposure and HLA in healthy donors. Study outcomes and limitations: What TCR beta sequences reportedly achieved was accurate prediction of HLA-A and HLA-B alleles in most subjects. The study put under 200 TCR beta chains on its list as cytomegalovirus-associated. CMV serostatus was the only recorded immune exposure for donors.

Worth noting for this clone: Its target is unknown.

Trimming left V 7 bases short and J 6 bases short, with 18 bases between. Germline V gene data show CDR1 as MNHNS and CDR2 as SASEGT. CDR3 size: 14 residues. PCR primers comprised 60 Vbeta and 13 Jbeta primers. Per the original methods: Some 11 million of the approximately 80 million unique TCR beta chains counted in a later analysis were shared. TCRdb keeps only in-frame clones here, not all; method: immunoSEQ multiplex PCR. V, J and clone size are those of that table, while D and trimming were read from the DNA. The repertoire includes over 150,000 clones, around three quarters of them detected once, and 4% sits in the top ten.

Sequencing input: PBMCs. The chain carries TRBV6-1 and TRBJ1-2; D gene unclear. The TCR sequence derives from a woman aged 40 to 55 in good health and CMV-seronegative. Here the CDR3 DNA reads TGTGCCAGCAATCTTCGGGGTCAGAGGCATGGCTACACCTTC. Translation: CASNLRGQRHGYTF.